This is a list of T cell receptor beta chains from one sample in a study of a mutant IDH1 vaccine in newly diagnosed glioma. Their antigens are not known. Some clones are missing from TCRdb's copy, which holds only in-frame ones; the method was immunoSEQ multiplex PCR. Among about 46,000 clones listed, around 94% were seen once. The source was PBMCs, collected from a glioma patient whose treatment included an IDH1 peptide vaccine. The receptors here all came from a man in his forties or fifties with glioma. CDR3s include the opening cysteine and the closing phenylalanine or tryptophan. Each record gives: clone size, J gene, V gene, D gene, CDR3 protein, CDR3 DNA. D genes are given only for firm matches. Not all rows give a size; the values are once, few, many and, for expanded clones, a class.

-,TRBJ2-3,TRBV6-1,-,CASSEDLGLRTDTQYF,TGTGCCAGCAGTGAAGATTTGGGACTCCGCACAGATACGCAGTATTTT
-,TRBJ2-1,TRBV7-6,-,CASSRTASSYNEQFF,TGTGCCAGCAGCCGTACAGCGAGCTCCTACAATGAGCAGTTCTTC
-,TRBJ2-1,TRBV19,-,CASSIRLTLYNEQFF,TGTGCCAGTAGTATTAGACTCACTCTTTACAATGAGCAGTTCTTC
-,TRBJ1-5,TRBV27,-,CASSLYDSKGQPQHF,TGTGCCAGCAGTTTATATGACAGCAAGGGACAGCCCCAGCATTTT
-,TRBJ2-1,TRBV30,-,CAWKGRGSSYNEQFF,TGTGCCTGGAAGGGGCGAGGTAGCTCCTACAATGAGCAGTTCTTC
few,TRBJ2-7,TRBV5-6,-,CASSPQLGTYEQYF,TGTGCCAGCAGCCCCCAACTAGGCACCTACGAGCAGTACTTC
-,TRBJ2-7,TRBV7-9,-,CASSDGYEQYF,TGTGCCAGCAGCGACGGGTACGAGCAGTACTTC
-,TRBJ1-1,TRBV27,-,CASSDRATGNTEAFF,TGTGCCAGCAGTGACCGGGCCACGGGGAACACTGAAGCTTTCTTT
-,TRBJ2-1,TRBV6-5,-,CASSYEGGTSYNEQFF,TGTGCCAGCAGTTACGAGGGCGGGACCTCCTACAATGAGCAGTTCTTC
once,TRBJ1-1,TRBV5-1,-,CASSLGGAGSEAFF,TGCGCCAGCAGCTTGGGGGGGGCGGGGAGTGAAGCTTTCTTT
few,TRBJ1-1,TRBV5-4,-,CASSLGAGTEAFF,TGTGCCAGCAGCTTGGGTGCGGGCACTGAAGCTTTCTTT
-,TRBJ2-1,TRBV29-1,TRBD1,CSVPDRNEQFF,TGCAGCGTCCCGGACAGGAATGAGCAGTTCTTC
-,TRBJ1-3,TRBV6-5,TRBD1,CASSYSPGQSGNTIYF,TGTGCCAGCAGTTACTCGCCGGGACAGTCTGGAAACACCATATATTTT
-,TRBJ2-1,TRBV5-4,-,CASSLALRKNEQFF,TGTGCCAGCAGCTTGGCCTTACGAAAAAATGAGCAGTTCTTC
-,TRBJ2-5,TRBV4-2,-,CASSRTDKGRETQYF,TGTGCCAGCAGTCGGACAGACAAGGGCAGGGAGACCCAGTACTTC
-,TRBJ1-2,TRBV27,-,CASSFYPEAPPNGYTF,TGTGCCAGCAGTTTCTACCCCGAGGCCCCTCCGAATGGCTACACCTTC
-,TRBJ1-2,TRBV9,TRBD1,CASSPTGQPNGYTF,TGTGCCAGCAGCCCGACGGGACAGCCTAATGGCTACACCTTC
-,TRBJ2-5,TRBV4-1,TRBD2,CASSQPGGQETQYF,TGCGCCAGCAGCCAACCGGGGGGGCAAGAGACCCAGTACTTC
once,TRBJ2-7,TRBV14,TRBD1,CASSYGTGASYEQYF,TGTGCCAGCAGCTACGGGACAGGAGCTTCCTACGAGCAGTACTTC
-,TRBJ2-5,TRBV28,-,CASRSGGETQYF,TGTGCCAGCCGCTCAGGGGGGGAGACCCAGTACTTC
once,TRBJ1-2,TRBV28,TRBD1,CASSSPRQGDYGYTF,TGTGCCAGCAGTTCACCTCGCCAGGGGGACTATGGCTACACCTTC
-,TRBJ2-5,TRBV19,-,CASGRETQYF,TGTGCCAGTGGACGGGAGACCCAGTACTTC
-,TRBJ2-4,TRBV4-2,TRBD2,CASSQGLAGGENIQYF,TGTGCCAGCAGCCAAGGTCTAGCGGGGGGCGAAAACATTCAGTACTTC
-,TRBJ2-5,TRBV5-6,-,CASSSSRLVGETQYF,TGTGCCAGCAGCTCGTCCCGACTAGTCGGAGAGACCCAGTACTTC
-,TRBJ1-2,TRBV6-5,-,CASSPANYGYTF,TGTGCCAGCAGTCCCGCGAACTATGGCTACACCTTC
-,TRBJ1-5,TRBV27,TRBD1,CASSSRTGGNQPQHF,TGTGCCAGCAGTTCGCGGACAGGGGGCAATCAGCCCCAGCATTTT
-,TRBJ2-2,TRBV27,-,CASSFRTLGLANTGELFF,TGTGCCAGCAGTTTTCGGACTTTAGGGTTAGCGAACACCGGGGAGCTGTTTTTT
-,TRBJ2-1,TRBV21-1,-,CASSKEIGTGDNEQFF,TGTGCCAGCAGCAAAGAGATCGGGACAGGGGACAATGAGCAGTTCTTC
-,TRBJ1-1,TRBV11-2,TRBD1,CASSFQGGGRAEAFF,TGTGCCAGCAGCTTTCAGGGGGGGGGCAGGGCTGAAGCTTTCTTT
-,TRBJ2-7,TRBV28,-,CASSHQSIGVYEQYF,TGTGCCAGCAGCCACCAAAGTATAGGGGTCTACGAGCAGTACTTC
-,TRBJ2-7,TRBV10-2,-,CASSGNRLEQYF,TGCGCCAGCTCGGGAAATAGGCTCGAGCAGTACTTC
-,TRBJ1-4,TRBV9,-,CASSVEGGQYEKLFF,TGTGCCAGCAGCGTAGAAGGTGGACAGTATGAAAAACTGTTTTTT
-,TRBJ2-1,TRBV19,TRBD2,CASSIIGGNYNEQFF,TGTGCCAGTAGTATAATCGGGGGGAACTACAATGAGCAGTTCTTC
once,TRBJ1-2,TRBV7-9,-,CASSYSGAFYGYTF,TGTGCCAGCAGTTACTCAGGGGCCTTCTATGGCTACACCTTC
-,TRBJ2-7,TRBV15,-,CATSRDPAYEQYF,TGTGCCACCAGCAGAGACCCTGCCTACGAGCAGTACTTC
once,TRBJ2-4,TRBV25-1,-,CASSQGDIQYF,TGTGCCAGCAGCCAGGGTGACATTCAGTACTTC
once,TRBJ1-5,TRBV18,-,CASSPQGGRRNQPQHF,TGTGCCAGCTCACCACAGGGGGGTAGGCGCAATCAGCCCCAGCATTTT
-,TRBJ1-5,TRBV7-2,-,CASSLGVNQPQHF,TGTGCCAGCAGCTTAGGGGTTAATCAGCCCCAGCATTTT
-,TRBJ1-1,TRBV28,-,CASSPRRNTEAFF,TGTGCCAGCTCCCCTCGGAGGAACACTGAAGCTTTCTTT
-,TRBJ2-5,TRBV5-1,-,CASSLGRAQETQYF,TGCGCCAGCAGCTTGGGACGTGCCCAAGAGACCCAGTACTTC
few,TRBJ1-5,TRBV12-5,-,CASGGRGGYSNQPQHF,TGTGCTAGTGGGGGCCGGGGTGGATATAGCAATCAGCCCCAGCATTTT
-,TRBJ1-2,TRBV5-1,TRBD1,CASSPDRAKGYTF,TGCGCCAGCAGCCCTGACAGGGCCAAAGGCTACACCTTC
-,TRBJ2-3,TRBV6-1,-,CASSEDTTDTQYF,TGTGCCAGCAGTGAGGACACCACAGATACGCAGTATTTT
-,TRBJ1-1,TRBV4-3,TRBD1,CASSRTGTGNTEAFF,TGCGCCAGCAGCCGGACAGGGACAGGTAACACTGAAGCTTTCTTT
-,TRBJ2-1,TRBV7-2,-,CASSLGLAGLNEQFF,TGTGCCAGCAGCTTAGGTCTAGCAGGATTGAATGAGCAGTTCTTC